The present entry profiles one T cell receptor beta chain with its context. Its antigen is currently not known. Library preparation was by the immunoSEQ multiplex PCR assay. A mixture of 60 forward primers for TCR Vbeta segments and 13 reverse primers for TCR Jbeta segments was used in the multiplex PCR. The CDR3 region of rearranged TCR beta genes was amplified from genomic DNA with a multiplex PCR assay. Amplified TCR beta libraries were sequenced as 87-base-pair reads on the Illumina HiSeq System. Per the authors' processing: In a later analysis, around 80 million unique TCR beta chains were counted across the roughly 700 repertoires, and approximately 9.9 million of these chains were shared by at least two donors. A nearest-neighbor algorithm error-corrected the raw reads and collapsed the reads into unique sequences, merging closely related sequences to remove PCR and sequencing errors. CDR3 sequences were aligned to IMGT reference sequences to assign V, D and J gene segments. For a sequence to be retained, a match of at least six nucleotides was required to both a V gene segment and a J gene segment. Rearrangements were called productive when the CDR3 lacked stop codons and stayed in frame with V and J; all others were non-productive. Following IMGT convention, CDR3 was defined as the stretch from the second conserved V-encoded cysteine up to the conserved J-encoded phenylalanine. The earlier analysis of about 570 of the donors excluded any sequence lacking an unambiguous match to a single V gene segment. In an earlier analysis of 450 to 750 of the donors, a V segment was called functional when productive rearrangements were above 56.7%, and segregating when the standard deviation between donors exceeded 5%. A statistical classification framework was developed to diagnose cytomegalovirus status using the catalog of TCR beta chain sequences. V and J gene assignment, in a later analysis, came from comparing TCR nucleotide sequences with IMGT/GENE-DB human TR gene sequences. A later analysis assigned CDR3 sequences and most-parsimonious VDJ recombination scenarios with the TCRdist pipeline. A later analysis defined each TCR beta chain by its CDR3 amino acid sequence plus V-gene family, and excluded reads lacking a unique V-gene family. A later analysis removed several hundred highly shared, low-generation-probability nucleotide sequences to deal with suspected cross-contamination and a sequencing artifact. In a later analysis, a clonal expansion index was calculated for each public chain from normalized within-repertoire ranks of inferred template counts. Generation probabilities in a later analysis came from a VDJ recombination model fitted to out-of-frame rearrangements, and those results were checked against IGoR. A later analysis scored TCR-TCR, TCR-HLA and TCR-CMV co-occurrence with hypergeometric tests, applying a repertoire-size bias correction to TCR pairs. In a later analysis, false discovery rates were estimated by permuting HLA or CMV assignments 20 times. In a later analysis, co-occurring TCRs were grouped using DBSCAN, and TCRdist sequence similarity was added for clustering within HLA-allele-positive subsets. Co-occurrence clustering excluded repertoires with fewer than 30,000 or more than 120,000 public chains, plus five with anomalous nucleotide sharing. Drawn from immuneACCESS, this table holds only the in-frame rearrangements with V and J called that TCRdb kept. Clones are partly lost; checked studies trace under half to an unresolved V gene and leave the rest unexplained. The V and J calls and the clone size are those of that table, but D and trimming were determined from the DNA. The record for this sample contains 60,000 to 90,000 clones. The ten largest clonotypes hold over 4% of the sample.

The cohort comprised more than 550 healthy bone marrow donors. At the time of sampling, all cohort members were nominally healthy, though unrecorded immune exposures were likely present. The donor was CMV seropositive and was included in the group of approximately 300 seropositive cohort members. Each donor provided a peripheral blood sample, and peripheral blood mononuclear cells were used for TCR beta sequencing. Genomic DNA was extracted from the blood cell samples with the Qiagen DNeasy Blood Extraction Kit. From cysteine to phenylalanine, the CDR3 is 15 amino acids long. The CDR3 DNA has 45 bases and is translated from base 1. For CDR1 and CDR2, the germline V gene lists SGHTA and FQGTGA. V was cut back by 2 bases and J by 2 bases, leaving a gap of 11 bases between them. This sample was taken from a study of cytomegalovirus exposure and HLA in healthy donors (TCRdb year 2017). For the wider study: An earlier analysis of approximately 640 of the donors reported 250 to 300 Gb of sequence data and 120 million or so unique TCR beta sequences from 150 million to 200 million T cells. Roughly 300 gigabases of sequencing data and approximately 85 million unique TCR sequences were included in an early release covering under 650 HLA-typed donors. The genetic ancestry cluster associated with self-reported Caucasian donors included 80% to 90% of the 350 to 500 genotyped donors. The study aimed to test whether cataloging public T cell receptors could reveal signatures of past pathogen exposure. The T cell repertoires of under 750 subjects were profiled by immunosequencing and related to cytomegalovirus serostatus. A separate validation cohort of approximately 130 different subjects was used in addition to the roughly 670-subject first cohort. High-throughput TCR immunosequencing, statistical association of individual TCRs with disease status, and machine learning were combined to predict cytomegalovirus infection status. To study patterns of TCR occurrence, a later analysis re-analyzed previously published TCR beta repertoires from under 750 donors and added high-resolution HLA genotyping. The later analysis used no new phenotypic data to find candidate immune exposures, relying instead on TCR beta sequences and their occurrence across donors. An earlier analysis of nearly 600 of the donors applied high-throughput TCR beta sequencing to assess whether each TCR beta V gene segment acted as functional or pseudogenic. Donor age, sex, ethnicity and CMV serostatus were collected together with the repertoire data. A later genetic analysis used genome-wide SNP genotypes for 398 of the 666 donors, treating that subset as a discovery cohort. Every repertoire in the discovery cohort had been generated on one and the same sequencing platform. HLA typing covered class I and class II loci at four-digit resolution. Typing coverage differed by locus: A, B, C, DRB1 and DQB1 were typed in about 620-630 donors, DQA1 in around 500, DPA1 in some 600, and DPB1 in 450 to 490. Five DR-DQ haplotypes were handled as single units for association and clustering because linkage in the cohort was strong. On average, 235,054 unique TCR beta nucleotide sequences were sequenced per donor among 300 to 500 genotyped donors of the cohort, with roughly 18% of those sequences being non-productive. General study outcomes and caveats: Across donors, most TCR sequences were observed very rarely, whereas some public TCRs were present in many individuals. Because counts were too low, more than 15 rarely observed V segments, including chromosome 9 orphons, were left out of the earlier analysis of over 550 of the donors. HLA typing was unavailable for some donors at each locus, so association tests used only the typed subset. A further reported finding was that TCR beta sequences accurately predicted the HLA-A and HLA-B alleles for most subjects in the first cohort. Sequencing depth was assumed to be roughly uniform across donors in the presence/absence analyses, though that assumption may not hold. Specific HLA alleles were associated with over 15,000 TCR beta sequences at a false discovery rate of 0.05 in a later analysis. Correlated functional status among segregating V segments might be attributable to linkage disequilibrium, but an unknown experimental factor could not be ruled out. In a later analysis, several top co-occurrence clusters were reported to appear linked to parvovirus B19, influenza, CMV and Epstein-Barr virus. In vitro tests confirmed that a few of the cytomegalovirus-associated TCR beta chains recognize cytomegalovirus antigens. A cluster of highly shared sequence variants was judged likely to represent a technical artifact of the sequencing pipeline. A later genetic analysis associated a missense DCLRE1C variant with V-gene and J-gene trimming of TCR beta chains, and an independent cohort replicated the association. The only immune exposure information available for the cohort was CMV serostatus. Only TCR beta chains were sequenced in this cohort, and the absence of alpha or paired-chain data limited detectable features. A later analysis found that most CMV-associated TCR beta chains appeared HLA-restricted, with HLA associations seemingly driven largely by CMV exposure. In a later genetic analysis, fewer N-insertions in productive TCRs were reported among donors in an Asian-associated ancestry cluster than the roughly 700-donor mean. Cytomegalovirus status was reported to be diagnosed by the classifier with high specificity and sensitivity in both the original and validation cohorts. The study gave a list of about 150 TCR beta chains associated with cytomegalovirus. A later analysis found that HLA-associated TCR beta chains were more clonally expanded and had lower generation probabilities than equally common non-associated chains. The authors suggested that the approach could potentially be extended to other disease states and immunological phenotypes. When HLA alleles, especially DR and DQ, strongly co-occurred, attributing TCR associations to individual alleles was difficult. Broadly in line with IMGT annotations, most TCR beta V segments showed up in productive rearrangements about 87% or about 30% of the time in an earlier analysis of around 550 of the donors. In a later analysis, TCR association rates were found to vary across HLA loci, with the most associated TCRs seen for DRB1 alleles and the fewest for HLA-C alleles. Some IMGT-functional V segments, including TRBV6-2 and TRBV6-3, could not be distinguished by the 87-base-pair reads and were therefore excluded.

Sequencing used PBMCs. Recombination joined TRBV7-3 with TRBJ2-3; a tentative D match to TRBD2 spans 6 bases. The source of this sequence is a woman aged 40 to 50 in good health and CMV-seropositive. The CDR3 has the sequence CASSLGGSDTDTQYF. The DNA reads TGTGCCAGCAGCTTAGGGGGGAGCGACACAGATACGCAGTATTTT.